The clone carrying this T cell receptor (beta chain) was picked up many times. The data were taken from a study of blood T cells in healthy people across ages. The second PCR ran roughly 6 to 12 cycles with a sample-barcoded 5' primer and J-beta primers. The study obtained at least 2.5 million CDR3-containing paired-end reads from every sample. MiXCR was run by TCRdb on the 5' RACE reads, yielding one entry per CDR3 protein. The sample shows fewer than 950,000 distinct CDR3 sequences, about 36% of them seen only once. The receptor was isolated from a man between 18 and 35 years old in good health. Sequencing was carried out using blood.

Here the CDR3 reads CSVGKQGVYQETQYF. CDR3 nucleotides: TGCAGCGTTGGAAAACAGGGGGTCTACCAAGAGACCCAGTACTTC. The J gene is TRBJ2-5, the V gene TRBV29-1; 8 bases match TRBD1. Germline CDR1 and CDR2: SQVTM and ANQGSEA. This CDR3 region has 15 residues. The V segment lost 4 bases and the J segment 0 bases; nucleotides outside the gene matches: 7.